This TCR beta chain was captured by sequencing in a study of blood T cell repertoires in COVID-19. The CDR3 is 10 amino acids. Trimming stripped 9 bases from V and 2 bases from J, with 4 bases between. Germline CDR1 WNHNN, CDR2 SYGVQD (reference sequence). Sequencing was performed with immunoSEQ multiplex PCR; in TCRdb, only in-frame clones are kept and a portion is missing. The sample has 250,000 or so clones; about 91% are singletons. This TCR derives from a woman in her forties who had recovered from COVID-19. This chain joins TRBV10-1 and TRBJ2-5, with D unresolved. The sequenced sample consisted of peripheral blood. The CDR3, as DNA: TGCGCCAGTACTCAAGAGACCCAGTACTTC. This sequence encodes CASTQETQYF.